These 7 T cell receptor beta chains were sequenced from one sample in a study of T cell repertoires in cytomegalovirus infection. Via MiXCR, TCRdb re-called the reads, giving one row per CDR3 protein. The table has around 350,000 distinct CDR3 sequences, around 18% seen once. Sequenced input: PBMCs. The source is a human donor in good health (CMV status not recorded). Some clones in this sample may be carry-over from other donors' samples.

The chain has TRBV7-2 and TRBJ2-1; possibly TRBD2 for D (7 bases). With 5 bases removed from V and 3 bases from J, the gap between germline ends came to 17 bases. The CDR3 covers 16 residues. Germline lookup yields CDR1 SGHTA and CDR2 FQGNSA. The chain's CDR3 is CASSGRGGAGYNEQFF. CDR3 nucleotides: TGTGCCAGCAGCGGGAGGGGGGGGGCCGGCTACAATGAGCAGTTCTTC.

This clonotype has only a few counts. This chain links TRBV24-1 with TRBJ2-1; D not resolved. V lost 3 bases, J lost 10 bases, and 12 bases lay in between. In germline, CDR1 is KGHDR, CDR2 SFDVKD. The CDR3 totals 13 residues. CDR3 DNA sequence: TGTGCCACCAGTGATATCTCGACGGTCGAGCAGTTCTTC. This codes for CATSDISTVEQFF.

The chain carries TRBV20-1 and TRBJ1-2; TRBD1 is a possible D gene (5 bases). The CDR3 loop spans 11 amino acids. Trimming cost V 6 bases and J 3 bases, with 8 bases left between them. In germline, CDR1 is DFQATT, CDR2 SNEGSKA (reference sequence). The CDR3 DNA reads as TGCAGTGCGGGGACTGACTATGGCTACACCTTC. It codes for CSAGTDYGYTF.

The chain links TRBV3-1 to TRBJ2-1; D unclear. V was clipped by 0 bases and J by 9 bases, with 9 bases between them. CDR1 is LGHDT, CDR2 YNNKEL, per germline (reference sequence). The CDR3 totals 13 residues. CDR3 sequence (DNA): TGTGCCAGCAGCCAAGATTGGGTTTCTGAGCAGTTCTTC. Translating gives CASSQDWVSEQFF.

This clonotype occurred many times. This chain uses TRBV7-2 with TRBJ2-3; 14 bases align to TRBD2. Unmatched junction bases numbered 7, after V lost 5 bases and J lost 9 bases. The CDR3 consists of 15 residues. Per the germline V gene, CDR1 is SGHTA and CDR2 is FQGNSA. The CDR3 coding sequence is TGTGCCAGCAGCACAACCGGGACTAGCGGGAGAACGCAGTATTTT. Encoded protein: CASSTTGTSGRTQYF.

CDR3 in amino acids: CASSLTGGGEAFF. The DNA of the CDR3 is TGTGCCAGCAGCCTGACGGGGGGGGGTGAAGCTTTCTTT. V gene TRBV11-2 combines with J gene TRBJ1-1; D perhaps matches TRBD1 (5 bases). V was clipped by 5 bases and J by 7 bases, with 14 bases between them. Germline values: CDR1 SGHAT, CDR2 FQNNGV. This CDR3 spans 13 amino acids. Complete variable domain (other parts from reference TRBV11-2 and TRBJ1-1): EAGVAQSPRYKIIEKRQSVAFWCNPISGHATLYWYQQILGQGPKLLIQFQNNGVVDDSQLPKDRFSAERLKGVDSTLKIQPAKLEDSAVYLCASSLTGGGEAFFGQGTRLTVV.

In this sample, this clonotype turned up once. The chain couples TRBV19 to TRBJ2-7, with 7 bases identical to TRBD1. The CDR3 contains 14 residues. Germline assignment: CDR1 LNHDA and CDR2 SQIVND (reference sequence). The CDR3 spells CGTSLRDRAYEQYF. The CDR3 bases are TGTGGCACCTCCCTCCGGGACAGAGCCTACGAGCAGTACTTC.